The rows below give T cell receptor beta chains drawn from one sample of a study of blood T cell repertoires in COVID-19. Here immunoSEQ multiplex PCR was the method, and the copy in TCRdb shows in-frame clones only, minus some. The sample lists 45,000 to 55,000 clones; roughly 84% were seen once. Sample: peripheral blood. The receptors originated from a man in his forties or fifties with acute or convalescent COVID-19. Each CDR3 is given with its conserved first and last residue. The D gene is left open where the match is weak. Clone size is shown for a subset of rows, as once, few, many or a class of expanded clone.

v_gene	j_gene	len	abundance	d_gene	CDR3nt	CDR3aa
TRBV29-1	TRBJ1-2	9	NA	NA	TGCAGCGTTGTCCCGGGCTACACCTTC	CSVVPGYTF
TRBV14	TRBJ2-7	15	NA	TRBD2	TGTGCCAGCAGCCAAGGACTAGCGGGGTACTACGAGCAGTACTTC	CASSQGLAGYYEQYF
TRBV4-3	TRBJ2-1	14	NA	TRBD2	TGCGCCAGCAGCCGATCTAGCGGCTACAATGAGCAGTTCTTC	CASSRSSGYNEQFF
TRBV6-5	TRBJ2-7	13	NA	NA	TGTGCCAGCGGTAGGGGCAGCTCCTACGAGCAGTACTTC	CASGRGSSYEQYF
TRBV6-5	TRBJ2-3	14	NA	NA	TGTGCCAGCAGCCGTGCGATGAGCGGGGATACGCAGTATTTT	CASSRAMSGDTQYF
TRBV5-6	TRBJ2-7	13	once	NA	TGTGCCAGCAGCGCGGGGACGAACTACGAGCAGTACTTC	CASSAGTNYEQYF
TRBV9	TRBJ2-1	15	NA	TRBD2	TGTGCCAGCAGCGCTAGCGGGACCTCCTACAATGAGCAGTTCTTC	CASSASGTSYNEQFF
TRBV7-8	TRBJ1-1	12	NA	NA	TGTGCCAGCAGCTTATTCGGGGGTGAAGCTTTCTTT	CASSLFGGEAFF
TRBV30	TRBJ2-6	17	NA	NA	TGTGCCTGGAGTTGGGGGAGGTGGGTCCCAGGGGCCAACGTCCTGACTTTC	CAWSWGRWVPGANVLTF
TRBV29-1	TRBJ2-1	11	few	TRBD2	TGCAGCGTTCGGACTAGTAATGAGCAGTTCTTC	CSVRTSNEQFF
TRBV14	TRBJ1-4	15	NA	NA	TGTGCCAGCAGCCAAGAATCACGGAGAAATGAAAAACTGTTTTTT	CASSQESRRNEKLFF